Sequencing of this TCR beta chain was carried out in a study of control samples from healthy donors and cancer patients. The assay was immunoSEQ multiplex PCR, and TCRdb's table has in-frame clones only and misses some. The sample holds some 89,000 clones; more than 75% are singletons and the top ten take over 2%. Sequencing input: blood. This sequence was found in a woman aged 40 to 50 in good health.

The CDR3, as DNA: TGTGCCAGCAGCGTAGTAGGGATTAATTCACCCCTCCACTTT. It translates to CASSVVGINSPLHF. This chain joins TRBV9 and TRBJ1-6; D is unresolved. The V gene's germline CDR1 is SGDLS and CDR2 YYNGEE. The CDR3 has 14 amino acids. Trimming stripped 0 bases from V and 6 bases from J, with 7 bases between.